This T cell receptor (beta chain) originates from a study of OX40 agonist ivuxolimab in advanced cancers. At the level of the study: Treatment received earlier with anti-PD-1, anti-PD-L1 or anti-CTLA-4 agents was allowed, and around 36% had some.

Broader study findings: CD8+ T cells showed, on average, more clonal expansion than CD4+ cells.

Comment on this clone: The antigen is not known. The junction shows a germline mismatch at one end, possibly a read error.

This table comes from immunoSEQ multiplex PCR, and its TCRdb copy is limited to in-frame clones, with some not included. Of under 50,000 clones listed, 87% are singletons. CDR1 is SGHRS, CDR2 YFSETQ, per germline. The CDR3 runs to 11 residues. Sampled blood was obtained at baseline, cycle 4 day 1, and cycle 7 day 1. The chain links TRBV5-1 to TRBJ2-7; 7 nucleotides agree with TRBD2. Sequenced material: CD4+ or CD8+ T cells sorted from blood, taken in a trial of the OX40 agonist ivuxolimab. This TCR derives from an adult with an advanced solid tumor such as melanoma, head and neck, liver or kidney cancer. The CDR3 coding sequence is TGCGCCAGCAGCTTCCGGGAGGACCTCTTTTTC. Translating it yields CASSFREDLFF.